Shown below are 20 T cell receptor beta chains from a single sample sequenced in a study of blood T cell repertoires in COVID-19. Sequencing was performed with immunoSEQ multiplex PCR; in TCRdb, only in-frame clones are kept and a portion is missing. The table lists 250,000 to 350,000 clones, about 88% of them singletons. The sample was peripheral blood. These receptor sequences come from a woman aged 60-75 years with acute or convalescent COVID-19.

The chain has TRBV5-5 and TRBJ1-1; D not resolved. The CDR3 has 15 residues. V lost 0 bases to trimming and J lost 2 bases, with 11 bases between them. Germline CDR1 is SGHKS and CDR2 is YYEKEE (reference sequence). The CDR3 region has the DNA TGTGCCAGCAGCTTGGGCATATCGGGAAACACTGAAGCTTTCTTT. It codes for CASSLGISGNTEAFF.

The chain recombines TRBV12-1 with TRBJ1-5; the table's TRBD1 call for D was not verified on the DNA. TRBV12-1 is a documented pseudogene. This CDR3 comprises 16 residues. The chain's CDR3 is CASSLGQILVWQPQHF. As DNA, the CDR3 is TGTGCCAGCAGCTTGGGACAGATTTTAGTTTGGCAGCCCCAGCATTTT.

The V call is TRBV4-3, the J call TRBJ2-6; 9 bases align to TRBD2. The CDR3 spans 19 residues. J was trimmed by 2 bases and V by 3 bases; bases with no gene match: 11. CDR1 is LGHNA and CDR2 is YSLEER in the germline V gene. CDR3 in DNA: TGCGCCAGCAGCCAGAGCACCGGGACTAGCCTTACTGGGGCCAACGTCCTGACTTTC. Translation: CASSQSTGTSLTGANVLTF.

With regard to this clone: Within the sample, other DNA sequences also encode this same CDR3. V and J are TRBV4-1 and TRBJ1-5, with D unresolved. V was pared by 0 bases and J by 7 bases, with 7 bases between. CDR1 is MGHRA, CDR2 YSYEKL, per germline. The CDR3 spans 13 residues. The CDR3 DNA sequence: TGCGCCAGCAGCCAAGATCGCGGACAGCCCCAGCATTTT. It codes for CASSQDRGQPQHF.

The chain combines TRBV3-1 (or the pseudogene TRBV3-2) with TRBJ2-1; no firm D call. The CDR3 consists of 16 residues. Germline CDR1 LGHDT, CDR2 YNNKEL (reference sequence). With 0 bases removed from V and 0 bases from J, the gap between germline ends came to 9 bases. This CDR3 reads CASSQDLRSSYNEQFF. The CDR3 DNA sequence: TGTGCCAGCAGCCAAGATCTTAGGAGCTCCTACAATGAGCAGTTCTTC.

The chain has TRBV24-1 and TRBJ2-1, with 12 nucleotides matching TRBD2. Germline V gene sequence: CDR1 KGHDR, CDR2 SFDVKD. V lost 3 bases to trimming and J lost 8 bases; unmatched junction nucleotides: 7. The CDR3 length is 16 residues. The CDR3, as DNA: TGTGCCACCAGTGATCCGACTAGCGGGAGAGGAGATGAGCAGTTCTTC. Translating gives CATSDPTSGRGDEQFF.

The V and J genes are TRBV19 and TRBJ2-1; 10 bases align to TRBD2. The germline CDR1 and CDR2 sequences are LNHDA and SQIVND (reference sequence). V lost 2 bases, J lost 3 bases, and 4 bases stayed unmatched. The CDR3 extends over 16 amino acids. DNA of the CDR3: TGTGCCAGTAGTATAACTAGCGGGAATAACTACAATGAGCAGTTCTTC. It codes for CASSITSGNNYNEQFF.

The chain couples TRBV4-3 to TRBJ2-3; TRBD1 matches 12 bases. J gave up 8 bases and V 3 bases, and 9 bases lay outside the gene matches. CDR1 LGHNA and CDR2 YSLEER come from the germline V gene. The CDR3 is 16 residues long. The CDR3 DNA follows: TGCGCCAGCAGCCATGGCACCGGGACAGGGGGCACTACGCAGTATTTT. Protein product: CASSHGTGTGGTTQYF.

This clone was seen once. V gene TRBV7-2 combines with J gene TRBJ1-5; 9 positions match TRBD1. Trimming took 3 bases from V and 4 from J; bases not matched to a gene: 4. Germline V lookup: CDR1 SGHTA, CDR2 FQGNSA. The CDR3 has 15 residues. CDR3 region: CASSFGQGPNQPQHF. DNA of the CDR3: TGTGCCAGCAGCTTTGGACAGGGGCCTAATCAGCCCCAGCATTTT.

The chain combines TRBV7-9 with TRBJ1-3; no firm D call. V lost 8 bases and J lost 8, with 10 bases in between. Germline V gives CDR1 SEHNR, CDR2 FQNEAQ (reference sequence). The CDR3 has 11 amino acids. In DNA, the CDR3 is TGTGCCAGCGGTCGGGAGGACACCATATATTTT. Its translation: CASGREDTIYF.

This chain joins TRBV5-1 and TRBJ2-7; TRBD1 aligns across 11 bases. The J segment lost 5 bases and the V segment lost 3 bases, leaving 4 bases of the junction unmatched. The CDR3 covers 14 residues. Per germline, CDR1 SGHRS and CDR2 YFSETQ. CDR3 in amino acids: CASSSGQGANEQYF. In DNA, the CDR3 is TGCGCCAGCAGCTCTGGACAGGGGGCTAACGAGCAGTACTTC.

The V and J genes are TRBV6-5 and TRBJ2-2; D gene ambiguous. Trimming took 3 bases from V and 8 from J, leaving 7 bases between them. The CDR3 has 12 residues. Looked up from germline, CDR1 is MNHEY and CDR2 is SVGAGI. In nucleotides, the CDR3 is TGTGCCAGCAGTTATGGGCAGGGGGAGCTGTTTTTT. This sequence encodes CASSYGQGELFF.

A single count supports this clone. This chain connects TRBV28 to TRBJ1-2; 7 bases map to TRBD1. Looked up from germline, CDR1 is MDHEN and CDR2 is SYDVKM. The CDR3 is 15 amino acids. V trimming: 1 base; J trimming: 6 bases; junction bases outside the gene matches: 8. This CDR3 is CASSLSARGIDGYTF. As DNA, the CDR3 is TGTGCCAGCAGTTTATCGGCCAGGGGGATCGATGGCTACACCTTC.

The chain joins TRBV25-1 to TRBJ1-4; TRBD1 might be the D (5 bases). The germline gives CDR1 MGHDK, CDR2 SYGVNS. V lost 3 bases and J lost 6, with 11 bases in between. The CDR3 is 14 amino acids. The CDR3 here is CASSDARVHEKLFF. CDR3 DNA sequence: TGTGCCAGCAGTGATGCCAGGGTACATGAAAAACTGTTTTTT. Filled out from reference TRBV25-1 and TRBJ1-4, the complete variable domain reads EADIYQTPRYLVIGTGKKITLECSQTMGHDKMYWYQQDPGMELHLIHYSYGVNSTEKGDLSSESTVSRIRTEHFPLTLESARPSHTSQYLCASSDARVHEKLFFGSGTQLSVL.

The rearrangement uses TRBV6-2 or TRBV6-3 and TRBJ2-5; a weak D match, TRBD1 (5 bases). This CDR3 contains 16 residues. V was shortened by 2 bases and J by 4 bases, with 17 bases between the two germline ends. Germline values: CDR1 MNHEY, CDR2 SVGEGT. In DNA, the CDR3 is TGTGCCAGCAGTTACGTGGCAGGGTCTTTGCTAGAGACCCAGTACTTC. Translated, it gives CASSYVAGSLLETQYF.

The chain carries TRBV7-9 and TRBJ1-1; D ambiguous. The germline V gene encodes CDR1 SEHNR and CDR2 FQNEAQ (reference sequence). The V and J ends lost 6 bases and 1 base respectively, with 21 bases between them. The CDR3 runs to 17 residues. The CDR3 here is CASRPPLSLSPNTEAFF. As DNA, the CDR3 is TGTGCCAGCAGGCCCCCACTTAGCCTCAGTCCGAACACTGAAGCTTTCTTT.

This rearrangement joins TRBV10-3 to TRBJ2-6, with D possibly matching TRBD2 (5 bases). The CDR3 covers 17 residues. Between the trimmed V and J ends, which lost 7 bases and 3 bases, there was a span of 19 bases. Germline CDR1 and CDR2: ENHRY and SYGVKD. The CDR3 region is CAIKDPRGVGGANVLTF. The CDR3, as DNA: TGTGCCATCAAGGACCCCCGGGGAGTTGGTGGGGCCAACGTCCTGACTTTC.

The chain has TRBV27 and TRBJ1-1, with 8 bases identical to TRBD1. There are 17 residues in the CDR3. V lost 6 bases to trimming and J lost 0 bases; unmatched junction nucleotides: 12. Germline values: CDR1 MNHEY, CDR2 SMNVEV (reference sequence). Here the CDR3 reads CASRRPGQGPMNTEAFF. The CDR3 DNA sequence: TGTGCCAGCAGACGCCCCGGACAGGGACCCATGAACACTGAAGCTTTCTTT.

The chain has TRBV19 and TRBJ2-3; 10 positions agree with TRBD1. The CDR3 is 13 amino acids. V gave up 8 bases and J gave up 6 bases; unmatched junction bases: 5. Looked up from germline, CDR1 is LNHDA and CDR2 is SQIVND (reference sequence). CDR3 in amino acids: CASSTGGRDTQYF. In nucleotides, the CDR3 is TGTGCCAGTTCGACAGGGGGCCGCGATACGCAGTATTTT.

V is TRBV6-2 or TRBV6-3 and J is TRBJ2-1; D might be TRBD1 (6 bases). Germline loops: CDR1 MNHEY, CDR2 SVGEGT. This CDR3 has 15 residues. V was trimmed by 6 bases and J by 4 bases, leaving 16 bases between them. Written as DNA, the CDR3 is TGTGCCAGCAGCGGAAAGCTAGGGGGTTACAATGAGCAGTTCTTC. Protein: CASSGKLGGYNEQFF.